This TCR beta chain was sequenced for a study of T cells in tumors after PD-1 blockade. Study information: Daily vismodegib 150 mg continued in a subset of anti-PD-1-treated patients. Peripheral blood samples averaged approximately 33,000 unique clonotypes and some 100,000 templates.

As regards this clone: The antigen remains unidentified.

Trimming removed 5 bases at V and 4 bases at J, with 14 bases between. CDR3 length equals 14 residues. Germline assignment: CDR1 MNHEY and CDR2 SMNVEV (reference sequence). Genomic DNA template from tumor biopsies or peripheral blood, 616 ng to 6,004 ng input. Study observations and caveats: Some novel exhausted tumor clones appeared in pre-treatment blood, suggesting peripheral recruitment.

Here immunoSEQ multiplex PCR was the method, and the copy in TCRdb shows in-frame clones only, minus some. The sample consists of 54,000 or so clones, around four fifths of them appearing once. The TCR originated in a human donor with basal cell carcinoma. The sequencing here drew on PBMCs, taken before anti-PD-1 treatment. V and J are TRBV27 and TRBJ1-2; possibly TRBD1 for D (6 bases). CDR3 loop: CASSRSHRAYGYTF. The CDR3 DNA reads as TGTGCCAGCAGTCGCTCGCACAGGGCCTATGGCTACACCTTC.